These T cell receptor beta chains were read from a single sample in a study of T cell responses to AZD1222 COVID-19 vaccine. TCRdb's copy holds only in-frame clones and misses some; the assay was immunoSEQ multiplex PCR. The table records 250,000 to 300,000 clones, almost 95% of them present only once. Sequencing was performed on peripheral blood, taken 28 days after the second AZD1222 dose. Every receptor here comes from an adult who received the AZD1222 COVID-19 vaccine. CDR3s include the opening cysteine and the closing phenylalanine or tryptophan. The D gene is left open where the match is weak. Clone size is given for some rows only: seen once, a few or many times, or a class if the clone is expanded.

cdr3_nt cdr3_aa j_call v_call d_call clone_size
TGTGCCAGCAGGATCGCTGGGACTAGAGAGTACACAGATACGCAGTATTTT CASRIAGTREYTDTQYF TRBJ2-3 TRBV27 TRBD2 .
TGTGCCAGCAGCCAGACTAGCGGGAGTCGGGATGAGCAGTTCTTC CASSQTSGSRDEQFF TRBJ2-1 TRBV7-8 TRBD2 once
TGTGCCAGCTCACCAGAGGGGCGCCCCTACGAGCAGTACTTC CASSPEGRPYEQYF TRBJ2-7 TRBV18 . .
TGTGCCAGCAGAAAACAGGGAAAGTACGAGCAGTACTTC CASRKQGKYEQYF TRBJ2-7 TRBV11-1 . few
TGTGCCAGCAGCTTCCTTCTGGGACGGGAAAATGAAAAACTGTTTTTT CASSFLLGRENEKLFF TRBJ1-4 TRBV7-9 . .
TGTGCCAGCAGCGGGACAGGGGAGGGCTATGGCTACACCTTC CASSGTGEGYGYTF TRBJ1-2 TRBV5-4 TRBD1 .
TGTGCAAGTCGCTTAGAGACGACAGGGGAGCGGGCCAAAAACATTCAGTACTTC CASRLETTGERAKNIQYF TRBJ2-4 TRBV12-2 . once
TGTGCCAGCAGATTCGAGGGGCGGCCAAACACTGAAGCTTTCTTT CASRFEGRPNTEAFF TRBJ1-1 TRBV5-4 . once
TGTGCCAGCAGTTTTGGAGGCAGCCAAGCTTTCTTT CASSFGGSQAFF TRBJ1-1 TRBV28 . .
TGTGCCAGCACCCAATGGGGGCCCTACGAGCAGTACTTC CASTQWGPYEQYF TRBJ2-7 TRBV12-3/TRBV12-4 . .
TGTGCCAGCAGCCAAGATTCGGCCTTCACTGAAGCTTTCTTT CASSQDSAFTEAFF TRBJ1-1 TRBV3-1/TRBV3-2 . .
TGTGCCACCAGCAGAGAGACAGGGAATGAGCAGTTCTTC CATSRETGNEQFF TRBJ2-1 TRBV15 TRBD1 .
TGTGCCAGCAGTTTACTTCGTGGGGGAGTGAACACTGAAGCTTTCTTT CASSLLRGGVNTEAFF TRBJ1-1 TRBV27 . .
TGCGCCAGCAGCTTGGCAGGAGTTCTGAGTGGCGAGCAGTACTTC CASSLAGVLSGEQYF TRBJ2-7 TRBV5-1 . .
TGTGCCAGCAGTTACAACTCGGGAGGGCCTAATGAGCAGTTCTTC CASSYNSGGPNEQFF TRBJ2-1 TRBV6-2/TRBV6-3 TRBD2 .